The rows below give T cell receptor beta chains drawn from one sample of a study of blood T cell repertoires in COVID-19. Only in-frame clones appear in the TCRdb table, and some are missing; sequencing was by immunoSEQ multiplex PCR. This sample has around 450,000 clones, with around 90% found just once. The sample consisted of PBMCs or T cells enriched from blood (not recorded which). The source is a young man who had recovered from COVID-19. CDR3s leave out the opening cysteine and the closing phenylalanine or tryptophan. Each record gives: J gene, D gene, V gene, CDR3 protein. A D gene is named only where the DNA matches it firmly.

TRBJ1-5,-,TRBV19,ASSMWRISNQPQH
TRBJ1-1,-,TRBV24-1,ATSDTGRTEAF
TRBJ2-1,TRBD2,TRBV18,ATSFYEGGDEQF
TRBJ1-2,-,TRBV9,ASSDLPPAGGRAGGYT
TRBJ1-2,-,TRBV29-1,SVEDRYREGDGYT
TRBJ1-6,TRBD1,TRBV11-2,ASSSGQGHSYNSPLH
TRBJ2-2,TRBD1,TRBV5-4,ASTRQGEGTGELF
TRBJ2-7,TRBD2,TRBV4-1,ASSLGLAPNEQY
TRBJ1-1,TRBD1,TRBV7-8,ASSLGHDRGAF
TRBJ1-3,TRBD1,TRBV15,ATSSRTQGAVGNTIY
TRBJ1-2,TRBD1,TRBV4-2,ASSQGVRRQGALGYT
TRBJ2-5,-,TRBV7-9,ASSESGLETQY
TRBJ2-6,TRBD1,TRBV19,ASSPDRGRANVLT
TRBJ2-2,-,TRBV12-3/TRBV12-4,ASSLELTGELF
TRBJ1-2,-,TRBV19,ASTPRVANGYT
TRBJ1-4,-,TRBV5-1,ASSLSRGTGKLF
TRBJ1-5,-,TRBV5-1,ASSLGRDQPQH
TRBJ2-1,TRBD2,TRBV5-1,ASSLVGSGTYNEQF
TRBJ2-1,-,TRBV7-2,ASSLVGNEQF
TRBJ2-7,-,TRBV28,ASSLRARAYEQY
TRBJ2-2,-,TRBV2,ASSEERTYTGELF
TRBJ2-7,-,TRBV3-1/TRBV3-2,ASSQDLLTSYEQY
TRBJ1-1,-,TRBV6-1,ASSELISWTRTTEAF
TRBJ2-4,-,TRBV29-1,SVEEGSGAKNIQY
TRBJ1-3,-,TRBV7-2,ASSLVLLGGSGNTIY
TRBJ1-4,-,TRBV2,ASKLGTTNEKLF
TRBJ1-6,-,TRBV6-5,ASRRDGNNSPLH
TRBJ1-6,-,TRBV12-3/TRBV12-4,ASRDSTYSPLH
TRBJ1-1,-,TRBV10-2,ASSEQIVVECEAF
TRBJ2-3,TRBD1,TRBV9,ASSVERQGKGTDTQY
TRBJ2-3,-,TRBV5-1,ASSSDRTDTQY
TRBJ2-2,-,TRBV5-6,ASSYLGVNTGELF
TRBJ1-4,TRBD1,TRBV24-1,ATSDRSGTGSEKLF
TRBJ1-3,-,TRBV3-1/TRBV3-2,ASSQTDGNTIY
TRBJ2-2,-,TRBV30,AWSQTAAGELF